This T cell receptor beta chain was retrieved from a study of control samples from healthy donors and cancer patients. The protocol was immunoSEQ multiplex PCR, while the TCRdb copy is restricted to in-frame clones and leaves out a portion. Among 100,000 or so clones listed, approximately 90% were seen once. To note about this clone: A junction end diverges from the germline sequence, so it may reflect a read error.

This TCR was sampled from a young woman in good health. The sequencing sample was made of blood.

In DNA form, the CDR3 reads TGTGCCAGCAGCTTGTCGGGACAGGCCTTGCTCTTC. As protein: CASSLSGQALLF. This rearrangement joins TRBV7-9 to TRBJ2-1; 8 bases match TRBD1. Looked up from germline, CDR1 is SEHNR and CDR2 is FQNEAQ (reference sequence). This CDR3 comprises 12 residues.